These 20 T cell receptor beta chains were all obtained from the same sample, sequenced in a study of T cell responses to AZD1222 COVID-19 vaccine. The table came from immunoSEQ multiplex PCR; TCRdb's copy has only in-frame clones and leaves some out. The profile shows 140,000 to 150,000 clones, 75% to 95% of them singletons. The sequences come from peripheral blood, collected on day 0 of MenACWY control vaccination. The receptors stem from an adult in good health.

This chain joins TRBV6-5 and TRBJ2-5; a possible D gene is TRBD2 (6 bases). V lost 6 bases and J 7 bases, leaving 21 bases between the germline ends. The CDR3 has 15 amino acids. Per the germline V gene, CDR1 is MNHEY and CDR2 is SVGAGI. This CDR3 reads CASRSSGGTTRTQYF. For the CDR3, the DNA is TGTGCCAGCAGGAGTTCCGGCGGGACCACTAGGACCCAGTACTTC.

The genes are TRBV6-6 and TRBJ2-1, with TRBD1 as a possible D gene (6 bases). The CDR3 length is 15 residues. The germline CDR1 and CDR2 sequences are MNHNY and SVGAGI (reference sequence). Trimming removed 6 bases from V and 8 bases from J, with 20 bases in between. The CDR3 sequence: CASRLQQGVGDEQFF. DNA for the CDR3: TGTGCCAGCAGGTTACAACAGGGAGTCGGGGATGAGCAGTTCTTC.

The chain combines TRBV15 with TRBJ1-6, with D unresolved. Germline CDR1 reads LNHNV; CDR2 reads YYDKDF (reference sequence). Trimming pared 4 bases from V and 9 bases from J, leaving 19 bases between. The CDR3 runs to 16 residues. The CDR3 nucleotides are TGTGCCACCAGCACTTATAGGTCGGAGCATATTTCACCCCTCCACTTT. It translates to CATSTYRSEHISPLHF.

The chain links TRBV6-6 to TRBJ2-2, with TRBD2 matching 14 bases. The CDR3 is 16 amino acids. Germline V gene data show CDR1 as MNHNY and CDR2 as SVGAGI (reference sequence). The trim removed 5 bases at V and 5 bases at J, leaving 4 bases unmatched. CDR3 residues: CASSVWTSGGTGELFF. CDR3 nucleotides: TGTGCCAGCAGTGTCTGGACTAGCGGGGGGACCGGGGAGCTGTTTTTT.

The rearrangement links TRBV10-1 to TRBJ2-3; D is unresolved. CDR1 is WNHNN, CDR2 SYGVQD, per germline (reference sequence). With 0 bases removed from V and 0 bases from J, the gap between germline ends came to 7 bases. The length of the CDR3 is 15 residues. The CDR3 nucleotides are TGCGCCAGCAGTGAGTCGGTCGGTAGCACAGATACGCAGTATTTT. Protein sequence: CASSESVGSTDTQYF.

The rearrangement links TRBV4-1 to TRBJ2-1; the D is unclear. Trimming left V 5 bases short and J 5 bases short, with 19 bases between. CDR3 size: 16 residues. Germline V CDR1 and CDR2: MGHRA, YSYEKL. CDR3 DNA: TGCGCCAGCAGCGCCGATGGTTTTGGGGTTAACAATGAGCAGTTCTTC. Translating it yields CASSADGFGVNNEQFF.

The CDR3: CASSLFREGIGELFF. DNA of the CDR3: TGTGCCAGCAGCCTCTTTCGGGAGGGTATCGGGGAGCTGTTTTTT. V and J are TRBV11-2 and TRBJ2-2; 8 bases line up with TRBD2. V was clipped by 5 bases and J by 7 bases; unmatched bases: 9. Germline CDR1 and CDR2: SGHAT and FQNNGV. This CDR3 is built from 15 residues.

V usage is TRBV10-3 and J usage is TRBJ1-2; maybe TRBD1 (6 bases). The CDR3 covers 12 residues. The V end was cut by 6 bases, the J end by 8 bases, with 13 bases between. Germline V gene data show CDR1 as ENHRY and CDR2 as SYGVKD. The CDR3 spells CAISSGAGGYTF. CDR3 DNA sequence: TGTGCCATCAGCTCAGGGGCCGGCGGCTACACCTTC.

The chain has TRBV12-5 and TRBJ2-1; TRBD1 matches 7 bases. Germline V lookup: CDR1 LGHNT, CDR2 FRNRAP. The CDR3 runs 15 residues. V shed 1 base, J shed 2 bases, and the junction held 2 bases outside the gene matches. CDR3 nucleotide sequence: TGTGCTAGTGGTTTGGCCGGGACAGCCTACAATGAGCAGTTCTTC. As protein: CASGLAGTAYNEQFF.

This chain uses TRBV5-1 with TRBJ2-1; D perhaps matches TRBD2 (6 bases). The CDR3 covers 12 residues. V lost 3 bases and J lost 8, with 9 bases in between. The germline CDR1 and CDR2 sequences are SGHRS and YFSETQ. The CDR3 DNA sequence: TGCGCCAGCAGCTCGGGGGTCGATGAGCAGTTCTTC. Translated: CASSSGVDEQFF.

The V call is TRBV7-3, the J call TRBJ2-3; 11 bases line up with TRBD2. The CDR3 loop spans 15 amino acids. Per the germline V gene, CDR1 is SGHTA and CDR2 is FQGTGA. J gave up 1 base and V 5 bases, and 2 bases lay outside the gene matches. The CDR3 DNA reads TGTGCCAGCAGCATACTAGCGGGAGGCACAGATACGCAGTATTTT. Its protein product is CASSILAGGTDTQYF.

This clone was detected once. This chain links TRBV5-6 with TRBJ2-7; TRBD1 is a possible D gene (5 bases). The CDR3 loop spans 15 amino acids. With 2 bases removed from V and 11 bases from J, the gap between germline ends came to 23 bases. The germline gives CDR1 SGHDT, CDR2 YYEEEE. The CDR3 DNA follows: TGTGCCAGCAGCTTACGTGGGGCTTCGGCTATGATGGAGTACTTC. Residues: CASSLRGASAMMEYF.

The chain joins TRBV3-1 (or the pseudogene TRBV3-2) to TRBJ2-7; D is undetermined. CDR1 and CDR2 (germline): LGHDT, YNNKEL (reference sequence). Trimming cost V 0 bases and J 6 bases, with 12 bases left between them. This CDR3 has 14 residues. CDR3 amino acids: CASSQDIHLGEQYF. The CDR3 DNA is TGTGCCAGCAGCCAAGATATACACCTTGGCGAGCAGTACTTC.

The rearrangement joins TRBV5-6 to TRBJ1-1; 9 bases are a match to TRBD1. The J segment lost 0 bases and the V segment lost 4 bases, leaving 4 bases of the junction unmatched. This CDR3 is built from 15 residues. The germline V gene has CDR1 SGHDT and CDR2 YYEEEE. The CDR3 reads CASSPRQGVNTEAFF. The CDR3 DNA follows: TGTGCCAGCAGCCCCCGACAGGGGGTGAACACTGAAGCTTTCTTT. Full variable domain (outside the CDR3, taken from reference TRBV5-6 and TRBJ1-1): DAGVTQSPTHLIKTRGQQVTLRCSPKSGHDTVSWYQQALGQGPQFIFQYYEEEERQRGNFPDRFSGHQFPNYSSELNVNALLLGDSALYLCASSPRQGVNTEAFFGQGTRLTVV.

The CDR3 is CASSSAAPGQGVPYGYTF. Here the CDR3 DNA reads TGTGCCAGTAGCTCAGCAGCGCCGGGACAGGGGGTCCCCTATGGCTACACCTTC. The chain recombines TRBV19 with TRBJ1-2; 11 bases agree with TRBD1. Trimming removed 6 bases from V and 4 bases from J; junction bases left unmatched: 16. This CDR3 is 18 amino acids long. Germline assignment: CDR1 LNHDA and CDR2 SQIVND (reference sequence).

J is TRBJ1-3 and V is TRBV30; 8 bases are shared with TRBD1. Unmatched junction bases numbered 4, after V lost 2 bases and J lost 1 base. The germline V gene encodes CDR1 GTSNPN and CDR2 SVGIG (reference sequence). The CDR3 has 15 residues. The CDR3 here is CAWSPDRGSGNTIYF. CDR3 DNA sequence: TGTGCCTGGAGTCCCGACAGGGGATCTGGAAACACCATATATTTT.

In this sample, this clone turned up once. V usage is TRBV7-3 and J usage is TRBJ2-3, with a tentative D call TRBD1 (7 bases). CDR3 length: 13 amino acids. Germline loops: CDR1 SGHTA, CDR2 FQGTGA. V was pared by 5 bases and J by 6 bases, with 12 bases between. The CDR3, as DNA: TGTGCCAGCAGCCAACAGGGGAGGGATACGCAGTATTTT. The encoded protein is CASSQQGRDTQYF.

The CDR3 sequence: CASSGTGGHQPQHF. The CDR3 DNA reads TGTGCCAGCAGCGGAACAGGGGGCCATCAGCCCCAGCATTTT. V gene TRBV7-9 combines with J gene TRBJ1-5, with 9 bases identical to TRBD1. The CDR3 contains 14 residues. The J segment lost 5 bases and the V segment lost 5 bases, leaving 4 bases of the junction unmatched. Per germline, CDR1 SEHNR and CDR2 FQNEAQ (reference sequence). The variable domain in full, with the rest retrieved from reference TRBV7-9 and TRBJ1-5, is DTGVSQNPRHKITKRGQNVTFRCDPISEHNRLYWYRQTLGQGPEFLTYFQNEAQLEKSRLLSDRFSAERPKGSFSTLEIQRTEQGDSAMYLCASSGTGGHQPQHFGDGTRLSIL.

The chain combines TRBV6-6 with TRBJ2-1; 11 nucleotides line up with TRBD2. This CDR3 contains 15 residues. CDR1 and CDR2 (germline): MNHNY, SVGAGI (reference sequence). Trimming at V came to 7 bases and at J to 3 bases, leaving 5 bases not matched to a gene. For the CDR3, the DNA is TGTGCCAGCATTGCCGGGACTAGCGGCTACAATGAGCAGTTCTTC. Amino acids: CASIAGTSGYNEQFF.

This chain connects TRBV9 to TRBJ1-1; no firm D call. Trimming pared 4 bases from V and 0 bases from J, leaving 13 bases between. This CDR3 has 15 residues. Germline assignment: CDR1 SGDLS and CDR2 YYNGEE. CDR3 bases: TGTGCCAGCAGCCCCAGGCAGGCCATGAACACTGAAGCTTTCTTT. This sequence encodes CASSPRQAMNTEAFF. The full variable domain, rest sourced from reference TRBV9 and TRBJ1-1, is DSGVTQTPKHLITATGQRVTLRCSPRSGDLSVYWYQQSLDQGLQFLIQYYNGEERAKGNILERFSAQQFPDLHSELNLSSLELGDSALYFCASSPRQAMNTEAFFGQGTRLTVV.